A single sample gave rise to the 26 T cell receptor beta chains below, sequenced in a study of cytomegalovirus exposure and HLA in healthy donors. Primers included in the PCR were 60 Vbeta and 13 Jbeta primers. The data were produced by immunoSEQ multiplex PCR, yet TCRdb's version contains in-frame clones alone and is incomplete. The sample has 85,000 to 120,000 clones, less than 80% seen once; the top ten hold approximately 3.6%. Sequencing was done on a sample of PBMCs. These receptors were obtained from a man aged 55 to 70 in good health and CMV-seronegative.

The chain carries TRBV6-1 and TRBJ1-5, with D unclear. The V gene's germline CDR1 is MNHNS and CDR2 SASEGT. The CDR3 covers 8 residues. The CDR3 DNA sequence: TGTCCCCCTAGGCCCCAGCATTTT. Translation gives CPPRPQHF.

This clone was detected only once. The chain combines TRBV5-1 with TRBJ1-5; D possibly corresponds to TRBD1 (5 bases). Germline lookup yields CDR1 SGHRS and CDR2 YFSETQ. This CDR3 comprises 15 residues. V gave up 6 bases and J gave up 4 bases, with 17 bases separating them. CDR3 in amino acids: CASTLQAVRNQPQHF. In nucleotides, the CDR3 is TGCGCCAGCACCTTACAGGCGGTGAGAAATCAGCCCCAGCATTTT.

The rearrangement links TRBV5-1 to TRBJ2-7; D is possibly TRBD1 (5 bases). Trimming took off 2 bases at V and 0 bases at J, with 12 bases between the two ends. Germline V gives CDR1 SGHRS, CDR2 YFSETQ. CDR3 length: 15 residues. The CDR3 sequence: CASSFNRISSYEQYV. The CDR3 nucleotides read TGCGCCAGCAGCTTCAACAGGATCAGCTCCTACGAGCAGTACGTC.

This chain connects TRBV19 to TRBJ1-5; 7 bases map to TRBD1. Trimming took 7 bases from V and 0 from J; bases not matched to a gene: 6. Germline assignment: CDR1 LNHDA and CDR2 SQIVND (reference sequence). The CDR3 runs to 15 residues. Here the CDR3 DNA reads TGTGCCAGTAAGGGACAGCGGCATAGCAATCAGCCCCAGCATTTT. It yields the protein CASKGQRHSNQPQHF.

V and J are TRBV5-8 and TRBJ2-3; TRBD2 agrees at 8 bases. Germline lookup yields CDR1 SGHTS and CDR2 YDEGEE. V lost 0 bases, J lost 4 bases, and 4 bases stayed unmatched. This CDR3 is 15 amino acids long. The CDR3 reads CASSLGRGVPDTQYF. DNA of the CDR3: TGTGCCAGCAGCTTGGGGCGGGGGGTTCCAGATACGCAGTATTTT.

This chain uses TRBV1 with TRBJ2-3; TRBD2 is taken as the D call from the table, unchecked against the DNA. TRBV1 is described as a pseudogene. This CDR3 is 14 amino acids long. The CDR3 DNA is TGCACCAGCACCGGGGGGCGGGGCACAGATACGCAGTATTTT. Residues: CTSTGGRGTDTQYF.

This CDR3 reads CANKRGSNQPQHF. The CDR3 DNA is TGCGCCAACAAAAGGGGAAGCAATCAGCCCCAGCATTTT. V and J are TRBV5-1 and TRBJ1-5, with a weak D call TRBD1 (5 bases). Per germline, CDR1 SGHRS and CDR2 YFSETQ. The CDR3 has 13 residues. Trimming left V 9 bases short and J 1 base short, with 11 bases between.

The J gene is TRBJ2-5, the V gene TRBV6-5; TRBD1 matches at 9 bases. Germline V lookup: CDR1 MNHEY, CDR2 SVGAGI. V trimming: 5 bases; J trimming: 5 bases; junction bases outside the gene matches: 9. This CDR3 has 15 residues. Here the CDR3 DNA reads TGTGCCAGCAGTCCCGGACAGGGGACGCTTGAGACCCAGTACTTC. This gives the protein CASSPGQGTLETQYF.

The DNA for the CDR3 is TGTGCCTGGAGCGGACCGGGACAGGGGGCCGGGGAGCTGTTTTTT. This sequence encodes CAWSGPGQGAGELFF. The chain links TRBV30 to TRBJ2-2, with TRBD1 matching 11 bases. Germline V lookup: CDR1 GTSNPN, CDR2 SVGIG (reference sequence). The CDR3 length is 15 residues. V shed 3 bases, J shed 6 bases, and the junction held 6 bases outside the gene matches. Variable domain in full (rest from reference TRBV30 and TRBJ2-2): SQTIHQWPATLVQPVGSPLSLECTVEGTSNPNLYWYRQAAGRGLQLLFYSVGIGQISSEVPQNLSASRPQDRQFILSSKKLLLSDSGFYLCAWSGPGQGAGELFFGEGSRLTVL.

This clone was counted a few times. The CDR3 DNA sequence: TGTGCCTGGACACGGGACAGCCGAGGAGCTTTCTTT. Translation gives CAWTRDSRGAFF. The chain links TRBV30 to TRBJ1-1, with TRBD1 matching 7 bases. V lost 4 bases, J lost 10 bases, and 9 bases stayed unmatched. The CDR3 totals 12 residues. From germline, CDR1 is GTSNPN and CDR2 SVGIG (reference sequence). The full variable domain, in which reference TRBV30 and TRBJ1-1 provide the parts outside the CDR3, is SQTIHQWPATLVQPVGSPLSLECTVEGTSNPNLYWYRQAAGRGLQLLFYSVGIGQISSEVPQNLSASRPQDRQFILSSKKLLLSDSGFYLCAWTRDSRGAFFGQGTRLTVV.

The chain links TRBV7-9 to TRBJ1-2, with D maybe TRBD1 (5 bases). Germline CDR1 reads SEHNR; CDR2 reads FQNEAQ (reference sequence). The CDR3 contains 14 residues. V lost 3 bases to trimming and J lost 0 bases, with 8 bases between them. The CDR3 spells CASSFTGANYGYTF. The DNA of the CDR3 is TGTGCCAGCAGCTTTACAGGAGCTAACTATGGCTACACCTTC.

The V and J genes are TRBV6-6 and TRBJ2-5, with 9 positions matching TRBD1. Germline V gives CDR1 MNHNY, CDR2 SVGAGI (reference sequence). Trimming removed 6 bases from V and 5 bases from J; junction bases left unmatched: 10. This CDR3 is built from 15 residues. The CDR3 nucleotides are TGTGCCAGCAGATATAGAGGGACAGGGTCGGAGACCCAGTACTTC. This gives the protein CASRYRGTGSETQYF.

The CDR3 spells CASSGRQDDTEAFF. The CDR3 nucleotides are TGTGCCAGCAGCGGCCGACAGGACGACACTGAAGCTTTCTTT. V gene TRBV9 combines with J gene TRBJ1-1; tentatively, D is TRBD1 (6 bases). Between the trimmed V and J ends, which lost 3 bases and 3 bases, there was a span of 12 bases. Germline-derived CDR1 and CDR2 are SGDLS and YYNGEE. This CDR3 spans 14 amino acids.

This clone was observed once. Written as DNA, the CDR3 is TGTGCCAGCAGCGTAGTATCAGGAACCGGGGAGCTGTTTTTT. It translates to CASSVVSGTGELFF. The gene calls are TRBV9 and TRBJ2-2; D remains ambiguous. The CDR3 totals 14 residues. Germline lookup yields CDR1 SGDLS and CDR2 YYNGEE. The V end was cut by 0 bases, the J end by 5 bases, with 8 bases between. Using reference TRBV9 and TRBJ2-2 for the parts outside the CDR3, the full variable domain is DSGVTQTPKHLITATGQRVTLRCSPRSGDLSVYWYQQSLDQGLQFLIQYYNGEERAKGNILERFSAQQFPDLHSELNLSSLELGDSALYFCASSVVSGTGELFFGEGSRLTVL.

The rearrangement uses TRBV29-1 and TRBJ2-3; D is unresolved. The germline CDR1 and CDR2 sequences are SQVTM and ANQGSEA. Trimming took off 1 base at V and 2 bases at J, with 4 bases between the two ends. The CDR3 is 12 amino acids. This chain's CDR3 is CSVEVNTDTQYF. In DNA form, the CDR3 reads TGCAGCGTTGAAGTAAACACAGATACGCAGTATTTT.

The chain recombines TRBV19 with TRBJ2-3; 8 positions agree with TRBD2. This CDR3 has 15 residues. CDR1 and CDR2 (germline): LNHDA, SQIVND (reference sequence). Germline trimming cut 3 bases from V and 3 bases from J; bases unmatched to any gene: 5. The CDR3 DNA sequence: TGTGCCAGTAGTATCCCCGGGGGGGCGACAGATACGCAGTATTTT. It codes for CASSIPGGATDTQYF.

This clone was recorded a few times. The CDR3 nucleotides are TGTGCCAGCAGCTTAGGGGCCCGGGGGGAGCGGTTTTTT. Translated: CASSLGARGERFF. This chain uses TRBV7-2 with TRBJ1-4, with a possible D match to TRBD1 (5 bases). CDR3 length equals 13 residues. Germline V lookup: CDR1 SGHTA, CDR2 FQGNSA. The V and J ends lost 1 base and 16 bases respectively, with 16 bases between them. Full variable domain (missing parts from reference TRBV7-2 and TRBJ1-4): GAGVSQSPSNKVTEKGKDVELRCDPISGHTALYWYRQSLGQGLEFLIYFQGNSAPDKSGLPSDRFSAERTGGSVSTLTIQRTQQEDSAVYLCASSLGARGERFFGSGTQLSVL.

The V and J genes are TRBV4-3 and TRBJ2-7; 9 bases are a match to TRBD1. This CDR3 region has 13 residues. Germline V CDR1 and CDR2: LGHNA, YSLEER. V shed 3 bases, J shed 6 bases, and the junction held 3 bases outside the gene matches. The CDR3 here is CASSQGQGGEQYF. In DNA, the CDR3 is TGCGCCAGCAGCCAGGGACAGGGAGGCGAGCAGTACTTC.

V is TRBV5-5 and J is TRBJ2-3; TRBD1 matches 8 bases. The CDR3 loop spans 14 amino acids. V was pared by 4 bases and J by 7 bases, with 8 bases of the junction left unmatched. Germline V CDR1 and CDR2: SGHKS, YYEKEE (reference sequence). Written as DNA, the CDR3 is TGTGCCAGCAGCACGGGACAGGCTCTGAATACGCAGTATTTT. This gives the protein CASSTGQALNTQYF. The full variable domain, its missing parts supplied by reference TRBV5-5 and TRBJ2-3, is DAGVTQSPTHLIKTRGQQVTLRCSPISGHKSVSWYQQVLGQGPQFIFQYYEKEERGRGNFPDRFSARQFPNYSSELNVNALLLGDSALYLCASSTGQALNTQYFGPGTRLTVL.

This rearrangement joins TRBV4-1 to TRBJ1-1; 8 nucleotides match TRBD1. CDR1 is MGHRA, CDR2 YSYEKL, per germline. The CDR3 is 15 amino acids. V lost 4 bases, J lost 2 bases, and 6 bases stayed unmatched. CDR3 residues: CASSRDGQGNTEAFF. Written as DNA, the CDR3 is TGCGCCAGCAGCCGGGACGGACAGGGAAACACTGAAGCTTTCTTT.

The chain joins TRBV2 to TRBJ2-3; 8 bases agree with TRBD1. CDR3 length equals 16 residues. Looked up from germline, CDR1 is SNHLY and CDR2 is FYNNEI. V shed 6 bases and J 4 bases; nucleotides not matched to a gene: 12. The CDR3 reads CASRPIPGQGSDTQYF. CDR3 sequence (DNA): TGTGCCAGCAGACCAATACCCGGACAGGGATCAGATACGCAGTATTTT. The full variable domain, its missing parts supplied by reference TRBV2 and TRBJ2-3, is EPEVTQTPSHQVTQMGQEVILRCVPISNHLYFYWYRQILGQKVEFLVSFYNNEISEKSEIFDDQFSVERPDGSNFTLKIRSTKLEDSAMYFCASRPIPGQGSDTQYFGPGTRLTVL.

The chain has TRBV19 and TRBJ1-5; TRBD1 agrees at 7 bases. This CDR3 has 16 residues. V lost 10 bases and J lost 2; bases outside the gene matches: 14. CDR1 and CDR2 (germline): LNHDA, SQIVND (reference sequence). The CDR3 DNA follows: TGTGCCACCCACAGGGGAACGTCTTCGGGCAATCAGCCCCAGCATTTT. This sequence encodes CATHRGTSSGNQPQHF.

The chain combines TRBV6-1 with TRBJ1-1, with D perhaps matching TRBD1 (6 bases). CDR3 length: 14 amino acids. Germline CDR1 is MNHNS and CDR2 is SASEGT. Trimming removed 5 bases at V and 4 bases at J, with 14 bases between. This CDR3 reads CASSQQGVGTEAFF. The CDR3 DNA is TGTGCCAGCAGTCAACAGGGAGTGGGCACTGAAGCTTTCTTT.

This clone was recorded a few times. The genes are TRBV28 and TRBJ2-5, with D perhaps TRBD2 (7 bases). V lost 10 bases, J lost 1 base, and 22 bases lay in between. CDR3 length: 16 amino acids. Germline loops: CDR1 MDHEN, CDR2 SYDVKM. CDR3 sequence (DNA): TGTGCCACCACCGGCCCGGGGGGCAGGGGCCAAGAGACCCAGTACTTC. Residues: CATTGPGGRGQETQYF.

The chain uses TRBV30 and TRBJ2-5, with D tentatively TRBD1 (6 bases). Germline V gene data show CDR1 as GTSNPN and CDR2 as SVGIG (reference sequence). This CDR3 has 12 residues. The V and J ends lost 0 bases and 5 bases respectively, with 7 bases between them. CDR3 in amino acids: CAWSVQGETQYF. The CDR3 bases are TGTGCCTGGAGTGTACAGGGTGAGACCCAGTACTTC.

This clone appeared a few times. The J gene is TRBJ2-1, the V gene TRBV20-1; D not certain. Deletions cut 4 bases from V and 7 bases from J, with 5 bases between. Germline CDR1 reads DFQATT; CDR2 reads SNEGSKA (reference sequence). This CDR3 has 10 residues. The CDR3, as DNA: TGCAGTGCTACTCGGAATGAGCAGTTCTTC. Its translation: CSATRNEQFF.